This TCR beta chain was sequenced in a study of T cell responses to AZD1222 COVID-19 vaccine. Regarding the study as a whole: No repertoire was sampled before or during the peak T cell response, only after it. Regions 160-218 and 743-854 held dominance among vaccine-associated CD4 TCRs, which spanned spike. Clonal diversity may have been underestimated, and the donors were mostly white British, with more females than males.

Clones were read by immunoSEQ multiplex PCR, and TCRdb kept only the in-frame ones, dropping some. The sample contains more than 150,000 clones, just over 85% of which appear only once. As regards this clone: Its antigen is unidentified.

Germline V gene lookup returns CDR1 KGHSH and CDR2 LQKENI. V dropped 3 bases and J dropped 2; count of bases not matched to a gene: 4. The CDR3 contains 15 residues. This TCR came from an adult in good health. The specimen comprised peripheral blood, sampled on day 0 of AZD1222 vaccination. The chain carries TRBV18 and TRBJ2-7; 10 bases agree with TRBD1. CDR3 in amino acids: CASSPGQGHPYEQYF. The DNA for the CDR3 is TGTGCCAGCTCACCGGGACAGGGGCATCCCTACGAGCAGTACTTC.